The 13 T cell receptor beta chains below all came from one sample that was sequenced in a study of long-term antiretroviral therapy in people with HIV. The libraries were made with immunoSEQ v3.0 at survey level. Only in-frame clones appear in the TCRdb table, and some are missing; sequencing was by immunoSEQ multiplex PCR. The table shows some 16,000 clones, with 85% to 90% occurring only once. The input for sequencing was unsorted PBMCs, taken 0.7 years before starting antiretroviral therapy. The receptors shown here come from a man in his fifties with HIV.

The chain recombines TRBV6-5 with TRBJ1-5; D ambiguous. The CDR3 runs to 14 residues. V was shortened by 0 bases and J by 9 bases, with 12 bases between the two germline ends. Germline values: CDR1 MNHEY, CDR2 SVGAGI. CDR3 nucleotide sequence: TGTGCCAGCAGTTACTCCCCGGCGATTGGGCCCCAGCATTTT. Residues: CASSYSPAIGPQHF.

The chain uses TRBV7-9 and TRBJ1-5; D not resolved. The CDR3 contains 16 residues. Germline V CDR1 and CDR2: SEHNR, FQNEAQ (reference sequence). Trimming pared 5 bases from V and 0 bases from J, leaving 14 bases between. CDR3 residues: CASSHLGRDSNQPQHF. The CDR3 DNA reads as TGTGCCAGCAGCCATCTGGGGAGGGATAGCAATCAGCCCCAGCATTTT.

CDR3 in DNA: TGTGCCAGCAGTAAGACAGGGGGCTTCGCCGGGGAGCTGTTTTTT. Its translation is CASSKTGGFAGELFF. The V gene is TRBV6-5, the J gene TRBJ2-2; 10 bases are a match to TRBD1. Germline V gene lookup returns CDR1 MNHEY and CDR2 SVGAGI. This CDR3 spans 15 amino acids. The V segment lost 5 bases and the J segment 6 bases; nucleotides outside the gene matches: 6.

This chain uses TRBV5-4 with TRBJ1-1, with unresolved D. CDR3 size: 12 residues. V dropped 2 bases and J dropped 8 bases, with 10 bases sitting between them. CDR1 SGHNT and CDR2 YYREEE come from the germline V gene (reference sequence). The CDR3 bases are TGTGCCAGCAGCTTTGGGTACTCCGAAGCTTTCTTT. This sequence encodes CASSFGYSEAFF.

This clone was counted a few times. The rearrangement links TRBV2 to TRBJ1-6; D uncertain. The CDR3 contains 13 residues. V lost 5 bases, J lost 7 bases, and 9 bases lay in between. Germline V CDR1 and CDR2: SNHLY, FYNNEI. The CDR3: CASSTPVNSPLHF. DNA of the CDR3: TGTGCCAGCAGTACGCCAGTAAATTCACCCCTCCACTTT. Together with reference TRBV2 and TRBJ1-6, the CDR3 gives the full variable domain: EPEVTQTPSHQVTQMGQEVILRCVPISNHLYFYWYRQILGQKVEFLVSFYNNEISEKSEIFDDQFSVERPDGSNFTLKIRSTKLEDSAMYFCASSTPVNSPLHFGNGTRLTVT.

The chain combines TRBV27 with TRBJ2-1; the D is unclear. The CDR3 is made up of 14 amino acids. Trimming stripped 2 bases from V and 5 bases from J, with 10 bases between. Germline loops: CDR1 MNHEY, CDR2 SMNVEV (reference sequence). CDR3 in amino acids: CASSLVGTHNEQFF. The DNA of the CDR3 is TGTGCCAGCAGTTTAGTCGGTACCCACAATGAGCAGTTCTTC.

The rearrangement joins TRBV4-1 to TRBJ2-5; 8 bases map to TRBD2. Germline CDR1 reads MGHRA; CDR2 reads YSYEKL. This CDR3 region has 15 residues. Trimming at V came to 2 bases and at J to 3 bases, leaving 5 bases not matched to a gene. The CDR3, as DNA: TGCGCCAGCAGCCAAAGCGGGAGTAGGGAAGAGACCCAGTACTTC. It is translated as CASSQSGSREETQYF.

The chain combines TRBV6-4 with TRBJ2-3; D might be TRBD2 (6 bases). Germline V gene data show CDR1 as MRHNA and CDR2 as SNTAGT. This CDR3 is 15 amino acids long. The V end lost 8 bases, the J end lost 2 bases, and 17 bases lay between the germline ends. The CDR3 nucleotides are TGTGCCAGCCGATTTGGGGGGTCTTACACAGATACGCAGTATTTT. This encodes CASRFGGSYTDTQYF.

This rearrangement joins TRBV14 to TRBJ1-1; D not certain. The CDR3 consists of 13 residues. V lost 9 bases and J 3 bases, leaving 14 bases between the germline ends. The V gene's germline CDR1 is SGHDN and CDR2 FVKESK. The CDR3 region has the DNA TGTGCCAGTGAAAAGGTGTTTGACACTGAAGCTTTCTTT. Protein sequence: CASEKVFDTEAFF.

The chain couples TRBV5-4 to TRBJ2-3, with 12 bases lining up with TRBD2. The CDR3 covers 16 residues. V lost 3 bases and J lost 3; bases outside the gene matches: 5. Looked up from germline, CDR1 is SGHNT and CDR2 is YYREEE (reference sequence). In nucleotides, the CDR3 is TGTGCCAGCAGCTCGCCGACTAGCGGGAGAACAGATACGCAGTATTTT. Amino acid sequence: CASSSPTSGRTDTQYF.

The chain combines TRBV7-8 with TRBJ2-7; D may be TRBD2 (6 bases). The CDR3 consists of 14 residues. Trimming removed 7 bases at V and 3 bases at J, with 16 bases between. The germline CDR1 and CDR2 sequences are SGHVS and FQNEAQ. CDR3 sequence: CASTPWTTYYEQYF. In DNA, the CDR3 is TGTGCCAGCACACCCTGGACTACGTACTACGAGCAGTACTTC. Supplemented by reference TRBV7-8 and TRBJ2-7, the full variable domain reads GAGVSQSPRYKVAKRGQDVALRCDPISGHVSLFWYQQALGQGPEFLTYFQNEAQLDKSGLPSDRFFAERPEGSVSTLKIQRTQQEDSAVYLCASTPWTTYYEQYFGPGTRLTVT.

The chain recombines TRBV7-9 with TRBJ2-2, with 12 nucleotides matching TRBD2. V lost 11 bases, J lost 4 bases, and 5 bases stayed unmatched. Germline-derived CDR1 and CDR2 are SEHNR and FQNEAQ (reference sequence). The CDR3 runs 14 residues. For the CDR3, the DNA is TGTGCCGGAGGACTAGCGGGACTCACCGGGGAGCTGTTTTTT. Translation: CAGGLAGLTGELFF.

The rearrangement links TRBV7-9 to TRBJ2-7; possible D gene TRBD1, 6 bases. Germline assignment: CDR1 SEHNR and CDR2 FQNEAQ (reference sequence). This CDR3 region has 17 residues. V gave up 4 bases and J gave up 5 bases, with 24 bases separating them. The CDR3: CASSSRVGGGAADEQYF. CDR3 bases: TGTGCCAGCAGCTCCAGGGTTGGTGGGGGCGCTGCGGACGAGCAGTACTTC.